What follows are 4 T cell receptor beta chains derived from one specimen sequenced in a study of control samples from healthy donors and cancer patients. Profiling relied on immunoSEQ multiplex PCR, and the TCRdb table lists in-frame clones only, not all of them. The repertoire holds 90,000 to 100,000 clones, with about 80% as singletons. Input material: blood. These receptors originate from a woman under 40 in good health.

The chain uses TRBV7-2 and TRBJ2-7; 9 nucleotides agree with TRBD1. CDR1 is SGHTA, CDR2 FQGNSA, per germline. The CDR3 loop spans 13 amino acids. The ends lost 5 bases at V and 6 bases at J; junction bases unmatched: 5. The CDR3 region has the DNA TGTGCCAGCAGCCGAGGACAGGGGTCCGAGCAGTACTTC. Its protein product is CASSRGQGSEQYF. Together with reference TRBV7-2 and TRBJ2-7, the CDR3 gives the full variable domain: GAGVSQSPSNKVTEKGKDVELRCDPISGHTALYWYRQSLGQGLEFLIYFQGNSAPDKSGLPSDRFSAERTGGSVSTLTIQRTQQEDSAVYLCASSRGQGSEQYFGPGTRLTVT.

V and J are TRBV11-2 and TRBJ1-5, with D perhaps matching TRBD1 (5 bases). CDR3 length: 15 amino acids. Germline V CDR1 and CDR2: SGHAT, FQNNGV. The V end was cut by 1 base, the J end by 6 bases, with 13 bases between. CDR3 sequence (DNA): TGTGCCAGCAGCTTAGGTCTTCGGGGGAGTCAGCCCCAGCATTTT. Its translation is CASSLGLRGSQPQHF.

This chain uses TRBV5-1 with TRBJ2-7, with TRBD2 identical over 16 bases. The CDR3 is made up of 17 amino acids. The V and J ends lost 3 bases and 5 bases, in that order; junction bases with no gene match: 8. Germline lookup yields CDR1 SGHRS and CDR2 YFSETQ. CDR3 amino acids: CASSWSGTSGGADEQYF. For the CDR3, the DNA is TGCGCCAGCAGCTGGTCTGGGACTAGCGGGGGGGCCGACGAGCAGTACTTC.

V is TRBV19 and J is TRBJ1-1; a possible D gene is TRBD1 (6 bases). Germline values: CDR1 LNHDA, CDR2 SQIVND (reference sequence). CDR3 length equals 14 residues. Deletions cut 5 bases from V and 0 bases from J, with 10 bases between. CDR3 in amino acids: CASSGQILNTEAFF. CDR3 nucleotides: TGTGCCAGTAGTGGACAGATCCTGAACACTGAAGCTTTCTTT.